These T cell receptor beta chains were read from a single sample in a study of cytomegalovirus exposure and HLA in healthy donors. Clones were sequenced by immunoSEQ multiplex PCR, and TCRdb holds only the in-frame ones, with some missing. There are 250,000 to 400,000 clones in the sample; roughly 87% occur only once, and approximately 0.96% lies in the top ten. The sample taken for sequencing was PBMCs. The source is a man between 25 and 39 years old in good health and CMV-seronegative. The CDR3 runs from the conserved cysteine through the conserved F or W. A D gene is named only where the DNA matches it firmly. Expanded clones get a size class; other rows say once, few or many, or leave the size out.

V	J	size	D	length	CDR3	DNA
TRBV9	TRBJ2-7	once	TRBD2	15	CASSVGASGEYEQYF	TGTGCCAGCAGCGTGGGGGCTAGCGGGGAATACGAGCAGTACTTC
TRBV7-2	TRBJ1-1	.	TRBD1	14	CASSRGTENTEAFF	TGTGCCAGCAGCAGAGGGACAGAGAACACTGAAGCTTTCTTT
TRBV18	TRBJ1-2	.	.	16	CASSPPDRPFFYGYTF	TGTGCCAGCTCACCACCGGACAGACCCTTTTTCTATGGCTACACCTTC
TRBV7-8	TRBJ2-3	.	.	13	CASRLAQADTQYF	TGTGCCAGCAGACTTGCGCAGGCAGATACGCAGTATTTT
TRBV2	TRBJ2-1	.	.	16	CASSDEQGPSYNEQFF	TGTGCCAGCAGTGACGAACAGGGCCCCTCCTACAATGAGCAGTTCTTC
TRBV18	TRBJ2-7	.	TRBD2	17	CASSPIGTSGEPWGQYF	TGTGCCAGCTCACCAATTGGGACTAGCGGGGAACCCTGGGGGCAGTACTTC
TRBV7-2	TRBJ2-7	.	TRBD2	13	CASSRGGYYEQYF	TGTGCCAGCAGCCGCGGGGGATACTACGAGCAGTACTTC
TRBV5-8	TRBJ1-1	.	.	15	CASSFAAGMNTEAFF	TGTGCCAGCAGCTTTGCGGCGGGGATGAACACTGAAGCTTTCTTT
TRBV5-4	TRBJ2-7	.	TRBD1	17	CASSLGDRGRVSYEQYF	TGTGCCAGCAGCTTGGGGGACAGGGGGCGAGTTTCCTACGAGCAGTACTTC
TRBV4-3	TRBJ1-4	.	TRBD1	15	CASSPSQGAVEKLFF	TGCGCCAGCAGCCCAAGTCAGGGGGCAGTTGAAAAACTGTTTTTT
TRBV4-1	TRBJ2-3	.	TRBD2	18	CASSQEGTSGGVTDTQYF	TGCGCCAGCAGCCAAGAGGGGACTAGCGGGGGCGTAACAGATACGCAGTATTTT
TRBV19	TRBJ1-6	.	.	14	CASSTGNYNSPLHF	TGTGCCAGTAGTACAGGGAACTATAATTCACCCCTCCACTTT
TRBV5-1	TRBJ2-5	once	.	16	CASSLGGLTYQETQYF	TGCGCCAGCAGCTTGGGGGGACTGACGTACCAAGAGACCCAGTACTTC
TRBV11-2	TRBJ2-2	.	TRBD2	17	CASSSGLAGENTGELFF	TGTGCCAGCAGCTCGGGACTAGCGGGGGAGAACACCGGGGAGCTGTTTTTT
TRBV28	TRBJ1-5	.	.	14	CASSLFQSNQPQHF	TGTGCCAGCAGTTTATTCCAGAGCAATCAGCCCCAGCATTTT
TRBV6-4	TRBJ2-2	.	.	18	CASSDLKQPGHQTGELFF	TGTGCCAGCAGTGACCTAAAACAACCGGGACACCAGACCGGGGAGCTGTTTTTT
TRBV2	TRBJ1-6	.	.	14	CASTPDRNGAPLHF	TGTGCCAGCACCCCCGACAGGAACGGTGCACCCCTCCACTTT
TRBV27	TRBJ2-7	once	TRBD1	12	CASSLGQGEQYF	TGTGCCAGCAGCCTCGGACAGGGGGAGCAGTACTTC
TRBV2	TRBJ2-1	.	.	13	CASSPQGAPPQFF	TGTGCCAGCAGTCCCCAAGGAGCTCCGCCGCAGTTCTTC
TRBV11-3	TRBJ2-2	.	.	15	CASSLAPQGHGELFF	TGTGCCAGCAGCTTAGCCCCCCAGGGTCACGGGGAGCTGTTTTTT
TRBV10-2	TRBJ2-7	.	.	16	CASSFRGGAGAYEQYF	TGCGCCAGCAGTTTCCGTGGGGGGGCCGGCGCCTACGAGCAGTACTTC
TRBV5-8	TRBJ2-5	.	TRBD2	16	CASTLGGHSGGETQYF	TGTGCCAGCACCCTGGGGGGCCATAGCGGGGGAGAGACCCAGTACTTC
TRBV6-6	TRBJ2-1	.	.	14	CASSSVDSYNEQFF	TGTGCCAGCAGTTCGGTCGACTCCTACAATGAGCAGTTCTTC
TRBV6-1	TRBJ2-1	.	TRBD2	14	CASRVLAAYNEQFF	TGTGCCAGCAGAGTCCTAGCGGCTTACAATGAGCAGTTCTTC
TRBV5-4	TRBJ2-7	.	.	14	CASSSSGGSYEQYF	TGTGCCAGCAGCTCCTCGGGCGGGTCCTACGAGCAGTACTTC
TRBV4-3	TRBJ2-3	.	TRBD2	15	CASSFTSGGTDTQYF	TGCGCCAGCAGCTTCACTAGCGGGGGAACAGATACGCAGTATTTT
TRBV11-2	TRBJ2-7	.	TRBD1	13	CASSRTGGNEQYF	TGTGCCAGCAGCCGTACAGGGGGCAACGAGCAGTACTTC
TRBV25-1	TRBJ1-2	.	TRBD1	14	CASAAQGANYGYTF	TGTGCCAGCGCCGCACAGGGGGCTAACTATGGCTACACCTTC
TRBV5-4	TRBJ1-6	.	.	15	CASRQSPTYNSPLHF	TGTGCCAGCAGACAGTCTCCAACTTATAATTCACCCCTCCACTTT
TRBV4-1	TRBJ1-4	.	TRBD1	16	CASSQDRREANEKLFF	TGCGCCAGCAGCCAGGACAGGAGGGAAGCTAATGAAAAACTGTTTTTT
TRBV12-5	TRBJ2-7	once	TRBD1	15	CASGDPGQGGREQYF	TGTGCTAGTGGTGATCCGGGACAGGGGGGACGCGAGCAGTACTTC
TRBV19	TRBJ1-5	once	.	16	CASSIGEGVSRQPQHF	TGTGCCAGTAGTATAGGGGAGGGGGTGTCACGGCAGCCCCAGCATTTT
TRBV5-4	TRBJ1-1	.	TRBD1	17	CASSATGQGERNTEAFF	TGTGCCAGCAGCGCGACAGGACAGGGGGAGAGGAACACTGAAGCTTTCTTT
TRBV18	TRBJ1-4	.	TRBD1	14	CASSLDREIGKLFF	TGTGCCAGCTCATTGGACAGGGAAATTGGAAAACTGTTTTTT
TRBV5-1	TRBJ2-7	.	.	13	CASSSGRGNEQYF	TGCGCCAGCAGCTCGGGCAGGGGAAACGAGCAGTACTTC
TRBV11-2	TRBJ1-1	.	.	15	CASSLAGRENTEAFF	TGTGCCAGCAGCTTAGCAGGCAGGGAGAACACTGAAGCTTTCTTT
TRBV6-5	TRBJ2-5	.	TRBD1	15	CASRNDRGFGETQYF	TGTGCCAGCAGGAACGACAGGGGCTTTGGAGAGACCCAGTACTTC
TRBV6-4	TRBJ2-2	.	.	13	CASSIVETGELFF	TGTGCCAGCAGTATTGTGGAGACCGGGGAGCTGTTTTTT
TRBV6-1	TRBJ1-2	.	TRBD1	14	CASSEPGQGSGYTF	TGTGCCAGCAGTGAGCCCGGACAGGGTAGTGGCTACACCTTC
TRBV7-2	TRBJ1-1	.	.	15	CASSLGQYMNTEAFF	TGTGCCAGCAGCTTAGGGCAATATATGAACACTGAAGCTTTCTTT
TRBV5-6	TRBJ2-7	.	.	13	CASRIQIRGEQYF	TGTGCCAGCAGGATTCAGATCCGGGGCGAGCAGTACTTC
TRBV6-7	TRBJ2-2	.	.	16	CARRIQSGPNTGELFF	TGTGCCAGGCGCATTCAGAGCGGGCCGAACACCGGGGAGCTGTTTTTT
TRBV12-5	TRBJ1-5	once	.	16	CASGLVKEGSNQPQHF	TGTGCTAGTGGTTTGGTAAAGGAGGGGAGCAATCAGCCCCAGCATTTT
TRBV7-8	TRBJ1-2	.	TRBD1	15	CASSSRDRRLGGYTF	TGTGCCAGCAGCTCCCGGGACAGGCGGTTGGGTGGCTACACCTTC
TRBV5-4	TRBJ2-5	.	TRBD2	17	CASSPDIGGGTFETQYF	TGTGCCAGCAGCCCTGACATCGGGGGGGGGACTTTTGAGACCCAGTACTTC
TRBV18	TRBJ1-2	.	TRBD1	15	CASSYGQGIWYGYTF	TGTGCCAGCTCATATGGACAGGGGATCTGGTATGGCTACACCTTC
TRBV14	TRBJ2-7	.	TRBD1	15	CASSRRQGAFVEQYF	TGTGCCAGCAGCCGCCGACAGGGGGCATTCGTCGAGCAGTACTTC
TRBV6-1	TRBJ2-2	.	.	14	CASSGGRASGELFF	TGTGCCAGCAGTGGTGGCAGGGCATCCGGGGAGCTGTTTTTT
TRBV27	TRBJ2-7	few	.	16	CASSYNDGTSGPEQYF	TGTGCCAGCAGTTATAACGACGGGACATCAGGCCCAGAGCAGTACTTC
TRBV12-5	TRBJ1-4	.	.	14	CASGDSGANEKLFF	TGTGCTAGTGGTGACTCAGGGGCAAATGAAAAACTGTTTTTT
TRBV6-1	TRBJ2-7	.	TRBD1	17	CASSGGTGPLFSYEQYF	TGTGCCAGCAGTGGGGGGACAGGGCCACTTTTCTCCTACGAGCAGTACTTC
TRBV6-5	TRBJ1-2	.	.	13	CASSYRGKDGYTF	TGTGCCAGCAGTTACCGCGGGAAGGATGGCTACACCTTC
TRBV5-6	TRBJ1-5	.	TRBD1	17	CASSFGTGLSGNQPQHF	TGTGCCAGCAGTTTCGGGACAGGGTTGTCTGGCAATCAGCCCCAGCATTTT
TRBV19	TRBJ1-5	few	TRBD1	16	CASSMSHRGGNQPQHF	TGTGCCAGTAGTATGTCCCACAGGGGTGGCAATCAGCCCCAGCATTTT
TRBV11-2	TRBJ2-2	.	.	14	CASSFSGGAGELFF	TGTGCCAGCAGCTTTTCGGGTGGTGCCGGGGAGCTGTTTTTT
TRBV6-5	TRBJ2-1	few	TRBD1	14	CASRRGQARDEQFF	TGTGCCAGCAGGAGAGGACAGGCACGAGATGAGCAGTTCTTC
TRBV27	TRBJ2-7	.	TRBD1	15	CASSSLRDRRYEQYF	TGTGCCAGCAGTAGTCTCCGGGACAGACGCTACGAGCAGTACTTC
TRBV19	TRBJ2-1	.	TRBD2	15	CASSARLAIYNEQFF	TGTGCCAGTAGTGCGAGACTAGCGATCTACAATGAGCAGTTCTTC
TRBV7-2	TRBJ2-6	.	.	13	CADAGPGANVLTF	TGTGCCGACGCGGGCCCTGGGGCCAACGTCCTGACTTTC
TRBV10-2	TRBJ2-3	.	TRBD2	14	CASSTSGGLDTQYF	TGCGCCAGCAGTACAAGCGGGGGTTTGGATACGCAGTATTTT